This T cell receptor (beta chain) was documented in a study of blood T cell repertoires in COVID-19. This CDR3 comprises 15 residues. The junction had 6 bases not matched to a gene; V was cut back by 2 bases and J by 3 bases. In germline, CDR1 is SEHNR, CDR2 FQNEAQ (reference sequence). Data came from immunoSEQ multiplex PCR; TCRdb stores just in-frame clones and leaves some out. The data contain fewer than 130,000 clones, about 85% of them seen just once; the ten biggest clones take up 4.8%. This clone was observed once. The material sequenced was peripheral blood. This sequence originates from a human donor in a cohort sampled during active COVID-19. This rearrangement joins TRBV7-9 to TRBJ2-7; 8 positions match TRBD1. This CDR3 is CASSLMQGTGYEQYF. The DNA of the CDR3 is TGTGCCAGCAGCTTAATGCAGGGGACAGGCTACGAGCAGTACTTC.